This TCR beta chain was found in a study of cytomegalovirus exposure and HLA in healthy donors. This CDR3 region has 20 residues. The V segment lost 8 bases and the J segment 0 bases; nucleotides outside the gene matches: 21. Germline assignment: CDR1 SQVTM and CDR2 ANQGSEA. General study points: It was reported that the classifier diagnosed cytomegalovirus status with high specificity and sensitivity in both the original and validation cohorts. Later, an analysis found that TCR clusters from the first cohort tended to co-occur in the 90 to 150 validation repertoires.

Method: immunoSEQ multiplex PCR; TCRdb's copy keeps in-frame clones and lacks some. The sample comprises around 350,000 clones, 70% to 90% of which are singletons, and about 0.8% rests with the top ten. As regards this clone: Its specificity is unknown.

The sequence was obtained from a woman aged 18-29 years in good health and CMV-seronegative. The genes are TRBV29-1 and TRBJ2-1; 11 bases are a match to TRBD2. Sequenced material: PBMCs. The CDR3 DNA follows: TGCAGCTCAATGAGGGGTCTAACTAGCGGGAGTTTTAGCTCCTACAATGAGCAGTTCTTC. Amino acid sequence: CSSMRGLTSGSFSSYNEQFF.